These T cell receptor beta chains were read from a single sample in a study of blood T cell repertoires in COVID-19. Only in-frame clones appear in the TCRdb table, and some are missing; sequencing was by immunoSEQ multiplex PCR. Among 95,000 to 120,000 clones, approximately 85% were seen once, and the ten largest hold more than 5%. The sequenced material came from peripheral blood. These receptors came from a woman in her sixties with COVID-19, enrolled during active disease. The conserved cysteine and the conserved F or W are not part of the CDR3 here. Fields, in order: CDR3 length, J gene, V gene, CDR3 protein.

length: 14; J: TRBJ1-1; V: TRBV30; CDR3: AWSFFDSPGNTEAF
length: 13; J: TRBJ2-3; V: TRBV20-1; CDR3: SASFGDRSTDTQY
length: 15; J: TRBJ2-1; V: TRBV19; CDR3: ASSILPSYTGDNEQF
length: 16; J: TRBJ1-2; V: TRBV15; CDR3: ATSRQGTGDRWGYGYT
length: 12; J: TRBJ1-1; V: TRBV5-5; CDR3: ASSWGSQLSEAF
length: 13; J: TRBJ2-5; V: TRBV7-8; CDR3: ASSKQGLGQETQY
length: 16; J: TRBJ2-2; V: TRBV7-9; CDR3: ASSRYRGQGSHTGELF
length: 13; J: TRBJ2-7; V: TRBV4-1; CDR3: ASSQEGGASYEQY
length: 7; J: TRBJ1-1; V: TRBV2; CDR3: ASSAEAF
length: 14; J: TRBJ2-3; V: TRBV4-2; CDR3: ASRPRAGTDTDTQY
length: 13; J: TRBJ2-3; V: TRBV9; CDR3: ASSARDRELDTQY
length: 12; J: TRBJ1-1; V: TRBV7-9; CDR3: ASSDQGGNTEAF
length: 14; J: TRBJ1-2; V: TRBV7-2; CDR3: ASSPGTGSISNGYT
length: 12; J: TRBJ2-7; V: TRBV18; CDR3: ASSLGPNSGEQY
length: 12; J: TRBJ1-1; V: TRBV27; CDR3: ASSEGQMNTEAF
length: 12; J: TRBJ1-3; V: TRBV11-2; CDR3: ASSLAGDGNTIY
length: 13; J: TRBJ2-1; V: TRBV28; CDR3: ASSNQGFTLYEQF
length: 14; J: TRBJ2-3; V: TRBV29-1; CDR3: SVEILRGGFADTQY
length: 12; J: TRBJ1-2; V: TRBV30; CDR3: AWGTGGFNYGYT
length: 13; J: TRBJ1-2; V: TRBV5-1; CDR3: ASSLTLDRGDGYT
length: 11; J: TRBJ1-1; V: TRBV7-6; CDR3: ASSPGSNTEAF
length: 10; J: TRBJ1-2; V: TRBV29-1; CDR3: SVEPGLHGYT
length: 12; J: TRBJ1-1; V: TRBV5-1; CDR3: ASRKDFLNTEAF
length: 11; J: TRBJ1-6; V: TRBV12-3/TRBV12-4; CDR3: ASSSGQRSPLH
length: 12; J: TRBJ2-2; V: TRBV7-9; CDR3: AITRSSNTGELF
length: 10; J: TRBJ2-1; V: TRBV12-3/TRBV12-4; CDR3: ASSPWGDEQF
length: 12; J: TRBJ1-1; V: TRBV27; CDR3: ASSLSAGNTEAF
length: 13; J: TRBJ2-3; V: TRBV3-1/TRBV3-2; CDR3: ASSQEGEGTDTQY
length: 12; J: TRBJ2-5; V: TRBV27; CDR3: ASAGSGGAQTQY
length: 14; J: TRBJ1-2; V: TRBV27; CDR3: ASSASRGLRNYGYT
length: 9; J: TRBJ1-2; V: TRBV29-1; CDR3: SVDRLNGYT
length: 12; J: TRBJ1-1; V: TRBV6-5; CDR3: ASSSGDIYTEAF
length: 10; J: TRBJ2-7; V: TRBV18; CDR3: ASSPGSYEQY
length: 12; J: TRBJ1-1; V: TRBV7-9; CDR3: ASSPVRAATEAF